This T cell receptor (beta chain) derives from a study of vaccination effects on CD4 cells after COVID-19. Assay used: immunoSEQ multiplex PCR; TCRdb lists only in-frame clones, some missing. The sample has around 26,000 clones; roughly 74% are singletons. The CDR3 is made up of 14 amino acids. Germline V gene sequence: CDR1 MNHEY, CDR2 SMNVEV (reference sequence). Trimming pared 6 bases from V and 5 bases from J, leaving 16 bases between. With the ViraFEST assay, the study expanded antigen-specific CD4+ T cells using viral peptide pools, then sequenced them. Investigators separated out CD4+ T cells once around 10 days of culture had passed. Infection with SARS-CoV-2 occurred in the person between March and December 2020, and PCR confirmed it. Every well got around 1.9 million PBMC, which were grown with about 10 IU/ml IL-2 and around 10 ug/ml peptides. In the case of this clone: Its antigen is currently unknown.

General study results and limits: Only a few convalescent patients and no early post-infection timepoints featured in the study.

The source was CD4+ T cells from PBMCs cultured with HCoV-NL63 spike peptides, collected before COVID-19 vaccination. The clonotype originates from a human donor who had a prior SARS-CoV-2 infection. J is TRBJ1-1 and V is TRBV27; possibly TRBD1 for D (5 bases). CDR3 sequence reads: CASSRGAPVTEAFF. The CDR3 nucleotides read TGTGCCAGCAGCCGAGGGGCGCCTGTAACTGAAGCTTTCTTT.